The 5 T cell receptor beta chains listed next were all sequenced from one sample in a study of blood T cell repertoires in COVID-19. Sequenced by immunoSEQ multiplex PCR; TCRdb stores in-frame clones only, minus some. The table lists a few hundred thousand clones, under 90% of them singletons. The specimen was PBMCs or T cells enriched from blood (not recorded which). The receptors shown here come from a woman aged 30 to 39 who had recovered from COVID-19.

The chain's CDR3 is CASTLSSSYEQYF. CDR3 DNA: TGCGCCAGCACACTGAGCTCCTCCTACGAGCAGTACTTC. The gene calls are TRBV5-1 and TRBJ2-7; D is unclear. V was shortened by 6 bases and J by 0 bases, with 10 bases between the two germline ends. From germline, CDR1 is SGHRS and CDR2 YFSETQ. The CDR3 extends over 13 amino acids.

The rearrangement joins TRBV6-4 to TRBJ1-1, with D tentatively TRBD1 (5 bases). V lost 6 bases, J lost 1 base, and 9 bases lay in between. The CDR3 sequence is 13 residues long. The germline V gene has CDR1 MRHNA and CDR2 SNTAGT. Here the CDR3 reads CASSSQANTEAFF. In DNA, the CDR3 is TGTGCCAGCAGCTCACAGGCGAACACTGAAGCTTTCTTT.

V usage is TRBV10-3 and J usage is TRBJ2-1, with 7 bases fitting TRBD2. The CDR3 consists of 17 residues. Losses at the gene ends were 5 bases for V and 1 base for J; bases not matched to a gene: 11. Germline V lookup: CDR1 ENHRY, CDR2 SYGVKD. The CDR3 bases are TGTGCCATCAGTCCGGCGCGGGGGTCTCGTTCCTACAATGAGCAGTTCTTC. Translated: CAISPARGSRSYNEQFF.

This clone appeared once. The V and J genes are TRBV6-1 and TRBJ1-6; weak D call: TRBD1 (5 bases). The V end lost 2 bases, the J end lost 8 bases, and 25 bases lay between the germline ends. Germline V gene sequence: CDR1 MNHNS, CDR2 SASEGT. The CDR3 loop spans 19 amino acids. The CDR3 DNA follows: TGTGCCAGCAGTGAAAAGACTTTATTGGGGCTGGTGTTGGATTCACCCCTCCACTTT. Translated, it gives CASSEKTLLGLVLDSPLHF.

The rearrangement joins TRBV18 to TRBJ1-6; 10 bases agree with TRBD1. The germline V gene encodes CDR1 KGHSH and CDR2 LQKENI. The V and J ends lost 5 bases and 7 bases, in that order; junction bases with no gene match: 8. This CDR3 is 16 amino acids long. The CDR3 sequence: CASSSRDRGVNSPLHF. CDR3 nucleotide sequence: TGTGCCAGCTCATCCCGGGACAGGGGTGTAAATTCACCCCTCCACTTT.